The 23 T cell receptor beta chains listed next were all sequenced from one sample in a study of T cells after yellow fever vaccination. TCRdb analysed the 5' RACE reads with MiXCR anew, one entry per CDR3 protein. The sample records roughly 520,000 distinct CDR3 sequences, around a fifth being singletons. The material sequenced was PBMCs, taken 20 to 25 days after the first yellow fever vaccination. These receptors were collected from a man between 18 and 29 years old who received the YFV17D yellow fever vaccine.

The genes are TRBV15 and TRBJ2-3; 8 positions match TRBD2. The CDR3 loop spans 17 amino acids. Germline loops: CDR1 LNHNV, CDR2 YYDKDF (reference sequence). J lost 2 bases, V lost 1 base, and 8 bases had no gene match. For the CDR3, the DNA is TGTGCCACCAGCAGAGTACGGGGGGGACGTCCCACAGATACGCAGTATTTT. Its protein product is CATSRVRGGRPTDTQYF.

The gene calls are TRBV27 and TRBJ1-1; D gene uncertain. Germline V gene sequence: CDR1 MNHEY, CDR2 SMNVEV (reference sequence). This CDR3 contains 14 residues. V was pared by 0 bases and J by 4 bases, with 9 bases between. CDR3 in amino acids: CASSLSGGSTEAFF. Here the CDR3 DNA reads TGTGCCAGCAGTTTATCGGGTGGAAGCACTGAAGCTTTCTTT.

The rearrangement links TRBV10-2 to TRBJ1-1; 10 bases agree with TRBD1. The germline V gene encodes CDR1 WSHSY and CDR2 SAAADI. Trimming at V came to 6 bases and at J to 5 bases, leaving 6 bases not matched to a gene. CDR3 length: 14 amino acids. The CDR3 DNA reads TGCGCCAGCAGGATGGGACAGGGGAGAACTGAAGCTTTCTTT. Its protein is CASRMGQGRTEAFF.

The chain uses TRBV6-2 or TRBV6-3 and TRBJ2-1; D is unresolved. Trimming stripped 4 bases from V and 4 bases from J, with 11 bases between. The CDR3 contains 14 residues. In germline, CDR1 is MNHEY, CDR2 SVGEGT. The CDR3 loop reads CASSFEPEYNEQFF. The CDR3 bases are TGTGCCAGCAGTTTCGAACCGGAATACAATGAGCAGTTCTTC.

In its sample, this clonotype was seen a few times. This chain links TRBV6-2 or TRBV6-3 with TRBJ2-7; unclear D gene. CDR1 and CDR2 from the germline V gene are MNHEY and SVGEGT. V was clipped by 2 bases and J by 2 bases, with 19 bases between them. The CDR3 contains 17 residues. CDR3 residues: CASSYRLIDGDPYEQYV. The CDR3 nucleotides are TGTGCCAGCAGTTACCGACTCATTGATGGGGATCCCTACGAGCAGTACGTC.

This clonotype occurred a few times. The chain uses TRBV15 and TRBJ2-3, with D perhaps matching TRBD2 (6 bases). Deletions cut 3 bases from V and 0 bases from J, with 13 bases between. CDR3 length equals 16 residues. Germline V CDR1 and CDR2: LNHNV, YYDKDF (reference sequence). Here the CDR3 reads CATSRLLAASTDTQYF. CDR3 in DNA: TGTGCCACCAGCAGGCTTTTAGCGGCTAGCACAGATACGCAGTATTTT.

The V gene is TRBV20-1, the J gene TRBJ2-1; the D is unclear. Germline CDR1 DFQATT, CDR2 SNEGSKA (reference sequence). V was pared by 5 bases and J by 6 bases, with 14 bases between. This CDR3 has 13 residues. The CDR3 is CSAPPSSVNEQFF. DNA of the CDR3: TGCAGTGCTCCTCCCTCCAGCGTCAATGAGCAGTTCTTC.

This clonotype was seen only a few times. The chain couples TRBV19 to TRBJ2-7; TRBD2 matches 12 bases. V lost 10 bases to trimming and J lost 6 bases; unmatched junction nucleotides: 7. Germline V gene data show CDR1 as LNHDA and CDR2 as SQIVND (reference sequence). CDR3 size: 13 residues. The CDR3 spells CATGWTSGAEQYF. CDR3 bases: TGTGCCACTGGATGGACTAGCGGGGCCGAGCAGTACTTC. Supplemented by reference TRBV19 and TRBJ2-7, the full variable domain reads DGGITQSPKYLFRKEGQNVTLSCEQNLNHDAMYWYRQDPGQGLRLIYYSQIVNDFQKGDIAEGYSVSREKKESFPLTVTSAQKNPTAFYLCATGWTSGAEQYFGPGTRLTVT.

In this sample, this clonotype turned up a few times. The chain joins TRBV6-1 to TRBJ1-6; no firm D call. The CDR3 consists of 16 residues. Germline lookup yields CDR1 MNHNS and CDR2 SASEGT. Trimming stripped 6 bases from V and 2 bases from J, with 14 bases between. The CDR3 spells CASSPQRAAYNSPLHF. CDR3 sequence (DNA): TGTGCCAGCAGCCCCCAAAGGGCCGCCTATAATTCACCCCTCCACTTT.

Here the CDR3 reads CASRVGAPYGYTF. The CDR3 DNA follows: TGTGCCAGCAGAGTCGGGGCACCTTATGGCTACACCTTC. The chain links TRBV6-1 to TRBJ1-2; D perhaps matches TRBD1 (5 bases). The germline gives CDR1 MNHNS, CDR2 SASEGT. CDR3 size: 13 residues. Trimming stripped 6 bases from V and 5 bases from J, with 13 bases between.

The chain links TRBV5-1 to TRBJ1-1; D remains unclear. CDR1 is SGHRS, CDR2 YFSETQ, per germline. V dropped 4 bases and J dropped 6 bases, with 16 bases sitting between them. The CDR3 has 14 residues. The CDR3, as DNA: TGCGCCAGCAGCAGCAGCCCCGGCGGCGCTGAAGCTTTCTTT. Translated: CASSSSPGGAEAFF.

The rearrangement joins TRBV19 to TRBJ2-7; 8 nucleotides align to TRBD1. The germline V gene encodes CDR1 LNHDA and CDR2 SQIVND (reference sequence). After removal of 4 bases from V and 4 bases from J, the junction contained 9 bases not matched to a gene. This CDR3 comprises 15 residues. The DNA of the CDR3 is TGTGCCAGTAGTACGACCGACAGGGGCCGATACGAGCAGTACTTC. Amino acids: CASSTTDRGRYEQYF.

The chain combines TRBV20-1 with TRBJ2-1; TRBD2 matches 16 bases. J was trimmed by 9 bases and V by 5 bases; bases with no gene match: 7. The CDR3 has 15 residues. The V gene's germline CDR1 is DFQATT and CDR2 SNEGSKA (reference sequence). In DNA form, the CDR3 reads TGCAGTGCTCCGGGACTAGCGGGGGGGCCTGGTGAGCAGTTCTTC. This codes for CSAPGLAGGPGEQFF.

The chain carries TRBV10-3 and TRBJ2-7, with 8 bases identical to TRBD1. V dropped 2 bases and J dropped 4; count of bases not matched to a gene: 7. Germline CDR1 and CDR2: ENHRY and SYGVKD. The CDR3 consists of 15 residues. The CDR3 loop is CAISEAGGADYEQYV. In nucleotides, the CDR3 is TGTGCCATCAGTGAGGCAGGGGGCGCCGATTACGAGCAGTACGTC.

The chain couples TRBV20-1 to TRBJ2-5, with 10 bases aligning to TRBD2. The trim removed 0 bases at V and 7 bases at J, leaving 5 bases unmatched. The CDR3 loop spans 14 amino acids. The germline V gene encodes CDR1 DFQATT and CDR2 SNEGSKA (reference sequence). The CDR3 coding sequence is TGCAGTGCTAGAGAGGAGCGGGGGGGCACGACCCAGTACTTC. This translates into CSAREERGGTTQYF.

This rearrangement joins TRBV7-3 to TRBJ2-6; D gene uncertain. The germline V gene encodes CDR1 SGHTA and CDR2 FQGTGA. The CDR3 length is 15 residues. The germline V and J ends were trimmed by 1 base and 2 bases, with 6 bases remaining between them. CDR3 in DNA: TGTGCCAGCAGCTTAAGAGGACCTGGGGCCAACGTCCTGACTTTC. It is translated as CASSLRGPGANVLTF.

This clonotype was seen repeatedly, ten times or more. The chain recombines TRBV27 with TRBJ1-5; no reliable D call. The CDR3 loop spans 13 amino acids. Trimming shortened V by 6 bases and J by 3 bases, and 9 bases separated the two germline ends. Per germline, CDR1 MNHEY and CDR2 SMNVEV (reference sequence). The CDR3 DNA reads TGTGCCAGCAGCCCGACCGTCAATCAGCCCCAGCATTTT. It is translated as CASSPTVNQPQHF.

The chain combines TRBV7-2 with TRBJ1-1; D gene ambiguous. Looked up from germline, CDR1 is SGHTA and CDR2 is FQGNSA. Trimming removed 2 bases from V and 2 bases from J, with 9 bases in between. The CDR3 is made up of 14 amino acids. The CDR3: CASSLQQINTEAFF. The DNA of the CDR3 is TGTGCCAGCAGCTTACAGCAGATTAACACTGAAGCTTTCTTT.

The rearrangement uses TRBV6-1 and TRBJ2-1; 8 nucleotides match TRBD1. Germline assignment: CDR1 MNHNS and CDR2 SASEGT. Trimming at V came to 7 bases and at J to 6 bases, leaving 8 bases not matched to a gene. The CDR3 spans 14 residues. The CDR3 nucleotides are TGTGCCAGCACAGACAGGGGAGTTGGCAATGAGCAGTTCTTC. This gives the protein CASTDRGVGNEQFF.

There are a few counts of this clonotype. V and J are TRBV7-9 and TRBJ2-1; D is unclear. Germline V gene data show CDR1 as SEHNR and CDR2 as FQNEAQ (reference sequence). The CDR3 spans 16 residues. The V end lost 5 bases, the J end lost 0 bases, and 14 bases lay between the germline ends. In DNA form, the CDR3 reads TGTGCCAGCAGCCTGGACCTCAGGAGCTCCTACAATGAGCAGTTCTTC. This translates into CASSLDLRSSYNEQFF.

The chain recombines TRBV9 with TRBJ2-7; 7 bases match TRBD1. This CDR3 comprises 15 residues. Germline V gene data show CDR1 as SGDLS and CDR2 as YYNGEE. V lost 3 bases and J lost 3; bases outside the gene matches: 9. Here the CDR3 DNA reads TGTGCCAGCAGCGGGAGACCGGGACAGCACTACGAGCAGTACTTC. This gives the protein CASSGRPGQHYEQYF.

This clonotype was recorded a few times. The chain recombines TRBV28 with TRBJ1-2; D uncertain. Per the germline V gene, CDR1 is MDHEN and CDR2 is SYDVKM. The CDR3 loop spans 14 amino acids. V was shortened by 8 bases and J by 4 bases, with 17 bases between the two germline ends. CDR3 DNA sequence: TGTGCCAGCCTTAAGGGAGGGATCGGCTATGGCTACACCTTC. It specifies CASLKGGIGYGYTF.

The chain has TRBV19 and TRBJ1-5; 10 bases fit TRBD1. The CDR3 has 14 residues. Looked up from germline, CDR1 is LNHDA and CDR2 is SQIVND (reference sequence). With 7 bases clipped from V and 7 bases from J, the junction kept 7 bases outside the gene matches. The CDR3, as DNA: TGTGCCAGTAACGGGGACAGGGGTGGCCAGCCCCAGCATTTT. This gives the protein CASNGDRGGQPQHF.